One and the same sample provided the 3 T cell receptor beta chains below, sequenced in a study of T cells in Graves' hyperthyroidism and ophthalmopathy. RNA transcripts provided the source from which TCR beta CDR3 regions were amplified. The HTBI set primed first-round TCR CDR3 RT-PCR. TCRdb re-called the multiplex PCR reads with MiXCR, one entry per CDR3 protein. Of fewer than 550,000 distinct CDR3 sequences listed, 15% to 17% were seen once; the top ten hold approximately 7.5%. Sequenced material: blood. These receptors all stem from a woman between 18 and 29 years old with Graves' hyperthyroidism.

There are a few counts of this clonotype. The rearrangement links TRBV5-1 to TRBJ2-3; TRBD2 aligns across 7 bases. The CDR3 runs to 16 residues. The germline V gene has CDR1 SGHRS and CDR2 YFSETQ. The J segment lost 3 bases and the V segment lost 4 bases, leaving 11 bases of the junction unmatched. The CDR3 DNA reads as TGCGCCAGCAGCCCTAACGGGAGCGGGATTACAGATACGCAGTATTTT. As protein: CASSPNGSGITDTQYF.

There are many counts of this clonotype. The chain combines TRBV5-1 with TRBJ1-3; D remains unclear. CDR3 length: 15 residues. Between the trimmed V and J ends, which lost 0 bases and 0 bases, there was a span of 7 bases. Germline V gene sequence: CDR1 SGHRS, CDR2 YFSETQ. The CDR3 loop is CASSLGGNSGNTIYF. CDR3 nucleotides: TGCGCCAGCAGCTTGGGAGGAAACTCTGGAAACACCATATATTTT.

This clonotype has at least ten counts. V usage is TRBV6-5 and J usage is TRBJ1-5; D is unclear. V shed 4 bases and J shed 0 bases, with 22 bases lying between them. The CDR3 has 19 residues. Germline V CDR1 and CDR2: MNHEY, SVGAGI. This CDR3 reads CASSSPPVTASHSNQPQHF. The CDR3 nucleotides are TGTGCCAGCAGTTCACCTCCCGTAACCGCAAGCCATAGCAATCAGCCCCAGCATTTT.